A selection of T cell receptor beta chains follows, all from one sample in a study of response to subunit inactivated influenza vaccine. TCRdb passed the RT-PCR reads through MiXCR, listing each CDR3 protein once. Of roughly 760,000 distinct CDR3 sequences in the sample, about 20% were seen once. Material: PBMCs from blood, obtained less than 6 days after vaccination. These receptors were obtained from a man in his fifties who received an inactivated influenza vaccine. The CDR3 runs from the conserved cysteine through the conserved F or W. The D gene is left open where the match is weak. Where a row states a size, it is once, few, many or the class of an expanded clone; other rows omit it.

.,TRBV25-1,TRBJ2-3,.,TGTGCCAGCAGTGAATCCCTGCATGCCAAAAGGGATACGCAGTATTTT,CASSESLHAKRDTQYF
few,TRBV5-1,TRBJ2-5,TRBD1,TGCGCCAGCAGCTTGGAGGGACAGGGAATCGGGGAGACCCAGTACTTC,CASSLEGQGIGETQYF
.,TRBV20-1,TRBJ1-2,.,TGCACCTCCCCCTCGGGGGGGTCTTATGGCTACACCTTC,CTSPSGGSYGYTF
.,TRBV4-3,TRBJ2-7,TRBD2,TGCGCCAGCAGCCAAGGGACTAGCGGGAGCGGCTACGAGCAGTACTTC,CASSQGTSGSGYEQYF
.,TRBV4-1,TRBJ2-1,.,TGCGCCAGCAGCCAACATTTATGGGGGCCCTACAATGAGCAGTTCTTC,CASSQHLWGPYNEQFF
few,TRBV7-2,TRBJ2-5,TRBD2,TGTGCCAGCACCAAAGGAGGACTAGCGGGGACAGAGACCCAGTACTTC,CASTKGGLAGTETQYF
.,TRBV24-1,TRBJ2-3,.,TGTGCCACCAGTGATGGGAGATATACGCAGTATTTT,CATSDGRYTQYF
.,TRBV10-3,TRBJ2-5,.,TGTGCCATCAGTGAGTACGTCGCGGAGTCTCGAACCCAGTACTTC,CAISEYVAESRTQYF
many,TRBV4-3,TRBJ2-7,.,TGCGCCAGCAGCCAAAAGTATCCGGGGCCCAACCAGTACGAGCAGTACTTC,CASSQKYPGPNQYEQYF
few,TRBV3-1,TRBJ1-4,.,TGTGCCAGCAGCCAAGTTATTGGCGTTGGACTGTTTTTT,CASSQVIGVGLFF
few,TRBV15,TRBJ2-5,.,TGTGCCACCATGCAGGACAGACAAGAGACCCAGTACTTC,CATMQDRQETQYF
.,TRBV10-3,TRBJ2-7,.,TGTGCCATCAGTGAGTCGACAGTCTACGAGCAGTACTTC,CAISESTVYEQYF
.,TRBV6-2/TRBV6-3,TRBJ2-7,.,TGTGCCAGCAGTTTTGCCTCTGGCGGTAGCTCCTACGAGCAGTACTTC,CASSFASGGSSYEQYF
.,TRBV19,TRBJ2-5,.,TGTGCCAGCGGGACGTACCAAGAGACCCAGTACTTC,CASGTYQETQYF
many,TRBV12-3/TRBV12-4,TRBJ2-4,.,TGTGCCAGCAGTCTGGGGCAGTCGAAGTACTTC,CASSLGQSKYF
.,TRBV27,TRBJ2-3,TRBD2,TGTGCCAGCGGAATAGCGGGATACACAGATACGCAGTATTTT,CASGIAGYTDTQYF
.,TRBV27,TRBJ2-1,TRBD2,TGTGCCAGCCAGGGACGGCTAGCGGTTTTTGGGGAGCAGTTCTTC,CASQGRLAVFGEQFF
.,TRBV5-5,TRBJ2-7,.,TGTGCCTCCCGGTTTGGTAGCGCACCCTACGAGCAGTACTTC,CASRFGSAPYEQYF
.,TRBV7-2,TRBJ1-5,.,TGTGCCAGCAGCTTAGCGCTCGGTCCGCAGCCCCAGCATTTT,CASSLALGPQPQHF
many,TRBV5-1,TRBJ2-7,TRBD1,TGCGCCAGCAGCCCCGGGACAGGGGGTTTTTACGAGCAGTACTTC,CASSPGTGGFYEQYF
.,TRBV2,TRBJ2-1,TRBD1,TGTGCCAGCAGGACCGGGACAGGGGGGGGCAATGAGCAGTTCTTC,CASRTGTGGGNEQFF
few,TRBV2,TRBJ2-1,.,TGTGCCAGCACCCCGATCTGGGGGACTTCGGAGAATGAGCAGTTCTTC,CASTPIWGTSENEQFF
.,TRBV10-3,TRBJ2-2,TRBD2,TGTGCCATCGCGGGGGGCCGTTACACCGGGGAGCTGTTTTTT,CAIAGGRYTGELFF
.,TRBV7-2,TRBJ2-7,TRBD1,TGTGCCAGCAGCGCCTCACAGGGGGCGATTCACGAGCAGTACTTC,CASSASQGAIHEQYF
.,TRBV7-2,TRBJ2-3,.,TGTGCCAGCAGCTTAGTGACTCTCACAGATACGCAGTATTTT,CASSLVTLTDTQYF
few,TRBV4-2,TRBJ2-5,.,TGTGCCAGCAGCCAACTCCTAGCGCCACAAGAGACCCAGTACTTC,CASSQLLAPQETQYF
.,TRBV5-6,TRBJ2-5,.,TGTGCCAGCAGCGCCGGGACAATCGAGGAGACCCAGTACTTC,CASSAGTIEETQYF
.,TRBV5-1,TRBJ2-3,TRBD1,TGCGCCAGCAGCATAGGACAGGGGTTAAGCACAGATACGCAGTATTTT,CASSIGQGLSTDTQYF
few,TRBV18,TRBJ2-5,.,TGTGCCAGCTCGAGACCGACCGGGATGGGAGAGACCCAGTACTTC,CASSRPTGMGETQYF
.,TRBV19,TRBJ2-7,TRBD2,TGTGCCACCGGGACTAGCGGGACCTCCTACGAGCAGTACTTC,CATGTSGTSYEQYF
.,TRBV7-9,TRBJ2-2,.,TGTGCCAGCAGCTGGGACATCACCGGGGAGCTGTTTTTT,CASSWDITGELFF
.,TRBV20-1,TRBJ2-7,.,TGCAGTGCTAGAGAAGTTTTGCGGAGCTCCTACGAGCAGTACTTC,CSAREVLRSSYEQYF
many,TRBV18,TRBJ2-7,TRBD2,TGTGCCAGCTCACCGACTAGCGGGAGGGGTGAGCAGTACTTC,CASSPTSGRGEQYF